Listed here is a single TCR beta chain. Its antigen is still unknown. Each CDR3 protein gets one entry after TCRdb re-called the 5' RACE reads with MiXCR. This table holds some 400,000 distinct CDR3 sequences, under 20% found once. This sample is part of a study of T cells after yellow fever vaccination. Per germline, CDR1 DFQATT and CDR2 SNEGSKA (reference sequence). The V gene lost 1 base and the J gene lost 13 bases, with 16 bases spanning the gap. This CDR3 is 12 amino acids long. Study-wide points: The secondary response was weaker, and its peak arrived faster, on day 5 versus 15.

This rearrangement joins TRBV20-1 to TRBJ1-2, with D hard to call. Here the sequenced sample was PBMCs, taken before the yellow fever booster vaccination. The TCR originated in a young man who received the YFV17D yellow fever vaccine. For the CDR3, the DNA is TGCAGTGCTAGAGCAAGGTCCGATGTTGGCACCTTC. Translated: CSARARSDVGTF.